The text below deals with one TCR beta chain. CDR1 SGHRS and CDR2 YFSETQ come from the germline V gene. Trimming took off 2 bases at V and 0 bases at J, with 11 bases between the two ends. The CDR3 is made up of 15 amino acids. This entry belongs to a study of T cell changes during pregnancy in multiple sclerosis. Assay: immunoSEQ multiplex PCR; the TCRdb copy retains only in-frame clones and omits some. The profile shows about 65,000 clones, about 92% of them singletons. Sequencing was performed on CD8+ T cells from peripheral blood mononuclear cells, taken in the third trimester of pregnancy. The chain recombines TRBV5-1 with TRBJ2-5; D is unresolved. The TCR originated in a female donor in good health, enrolled as a control in a pregnancy study. CDR3 sequence: CASSFSVSDQETQYF. As DNA, the CDR3 is TGCGCCAGCAGCTTTTCCGTAAGCGACCAAGAGACCCAGTACTTC.